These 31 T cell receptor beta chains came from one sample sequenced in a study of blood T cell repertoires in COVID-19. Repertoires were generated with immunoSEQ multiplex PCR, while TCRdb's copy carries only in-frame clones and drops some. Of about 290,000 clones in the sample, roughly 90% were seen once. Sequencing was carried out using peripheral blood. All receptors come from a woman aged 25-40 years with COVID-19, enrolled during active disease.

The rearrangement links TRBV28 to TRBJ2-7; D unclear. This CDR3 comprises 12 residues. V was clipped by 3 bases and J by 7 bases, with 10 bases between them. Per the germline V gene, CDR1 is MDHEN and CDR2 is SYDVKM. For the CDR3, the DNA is TGTGCCAGCAGTTTGAGAGTCGGGGAGCAGTACTTC. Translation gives CASSLRVGEQYF.

The CDR3 loop is CASSSEGTPDTEAFF. In nucleotides, the CDR3 is TGTGCCAGTAGTAGTGAGGGGACTCCGGACACTGAAGCTTTCTTT. The rearrangement uses TRBV19 and TRBJ1-1, with D perhaps TRBD1 (5 bases). This CDR3 region has 15 residues. Germline lookup yields CDR1 LNHDA and CDR2 SQIVND (reference sequence). V lost 4 bases and J 3 bases, leaving 15 bases between the germline ends. Full variable domain (rest looked up from reference TRBV19 and TRBJ1-1): DGGITQSPKYLFRKEGQNVTLSCEQNLNHDAMYWYRQDPGQGLRLIYYSQIVNDFQKGDIAEGYSVSREKKESFPLTVTSAQKNPTAFYLCASSSEGTPDTEAFFGQGTRLTVV.

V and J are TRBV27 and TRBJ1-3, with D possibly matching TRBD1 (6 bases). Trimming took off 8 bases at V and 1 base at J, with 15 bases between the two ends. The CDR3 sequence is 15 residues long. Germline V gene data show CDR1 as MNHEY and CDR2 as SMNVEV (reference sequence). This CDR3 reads CASGPRGESGNTIYF. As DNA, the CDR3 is TGTGCCAGCGGGCCCAGGGGTGAGTCTGGAAACACCATATATTTT.

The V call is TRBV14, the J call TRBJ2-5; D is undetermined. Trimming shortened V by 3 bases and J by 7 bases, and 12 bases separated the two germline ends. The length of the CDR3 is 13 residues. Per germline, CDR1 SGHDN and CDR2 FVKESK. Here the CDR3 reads CASSQAPSATQYF. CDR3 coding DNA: TGTGCCAGCAGCCAGGCCCCAAGTGCGACCCAGTACTTC.

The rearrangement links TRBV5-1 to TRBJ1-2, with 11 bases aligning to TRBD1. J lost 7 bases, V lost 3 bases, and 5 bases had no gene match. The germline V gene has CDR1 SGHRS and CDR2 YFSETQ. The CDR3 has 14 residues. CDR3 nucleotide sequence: TGCGCCAGCAGCTGGGGACAGGGGGTTGGTGGCTACACCTTC. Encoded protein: CASSWGQGVGGYTF.

CDR3 sequence: CASSQPPLAGPAYNEQFF. In nucleotides, the CDR3 is TGTGCCAGCAGCCAGCCGCCCCTAGCGGGTCCTGCCTACAATGAGCAGTTCTTC. This chain links TRBV4-2 with TRBJ2-1, with TRBD2 identical over 8 bases. This CDR3 contains 18 residues. CDR1 LGHNA and CDR2 YNFKEQ come from the germline V gene. V lost 3 bases and J lost 2; bases outside the gene matches: 12.

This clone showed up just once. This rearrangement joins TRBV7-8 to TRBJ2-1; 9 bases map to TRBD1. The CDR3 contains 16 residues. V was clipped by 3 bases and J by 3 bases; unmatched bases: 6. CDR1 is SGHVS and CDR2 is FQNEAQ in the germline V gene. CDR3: CASSFTLGQGYNEQFF. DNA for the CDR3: TGTGCCAGCAGCTTCACCTTGGGACAGGGCTACAATGAGCAGTTCTTC.

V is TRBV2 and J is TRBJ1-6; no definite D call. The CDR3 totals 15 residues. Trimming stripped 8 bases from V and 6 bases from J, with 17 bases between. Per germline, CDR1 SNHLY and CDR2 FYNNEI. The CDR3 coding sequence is TGTGCCAGCGGCGGGAACATGCTATCTAATTCACCCCTCCACTTT. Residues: CASGGNMLSNSPLHF.

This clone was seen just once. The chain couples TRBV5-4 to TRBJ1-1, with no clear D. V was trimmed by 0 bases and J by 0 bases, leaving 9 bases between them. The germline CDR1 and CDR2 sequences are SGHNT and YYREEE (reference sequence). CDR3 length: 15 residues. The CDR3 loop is CASSLGASMNTEAFF. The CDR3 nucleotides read TGTGCCAGCAGCTTGGGGGCATCCATGAACACTGAAGCTTTCTTT. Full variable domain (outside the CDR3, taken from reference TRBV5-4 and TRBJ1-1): ETGVTQSPTHLIKTRGQQVTLRCSSQSGHNTVSWYQQALGQGPQFIFQYYREEENGRGNFPPRFSGLQFPNYSSELNVNALELDDSALYLCASSLGASMNTEAFFGQGTRLTVV.

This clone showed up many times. The CDR3 sequence: CAISEKGQGYEQYF. The DNA for the CDR3 is TGTGCCATCAGTGAGAAGGGACAGGGGTACGAGCAGTACTTC. The V and J genes are TRBV10-3 and TRBJ2-7, with 10 bases aligning to TRBD1. This CDR3 comprises 14 residues. Germline V gives CDR1 ENHRY, CDR2 SYGVKD. J lost 4 bases, V lost 2 bases, and 2 bases had no gene match.

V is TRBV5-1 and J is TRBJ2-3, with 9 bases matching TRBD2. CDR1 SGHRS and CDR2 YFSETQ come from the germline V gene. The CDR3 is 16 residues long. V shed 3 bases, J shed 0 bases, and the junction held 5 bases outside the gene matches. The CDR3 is CASSSGLARSTDTQYF. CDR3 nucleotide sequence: TGCGCCAGCAGCTCGGGACTAGCACGGAGCACAGATACGCAGTATTTT. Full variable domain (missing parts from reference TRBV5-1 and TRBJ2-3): KAGVTQTPRYLIKTRGQQVTLSCSPISGHRSVSWYQQTPGQGLQFLFEYFSETQRNKGNFPGRFSGRQFSNSRSEMNVSTLELGDSALYLCASSSGLARSTDTQYFGPGTRLTVL.

CDR3: CASSLGQGEETQYF. DNA for the CDR3: TGTGCCAGCAGCCTCGGACAGGGGGAAGAGACCCAGTACTTC. This chain connects TRBV5-5 to TRBJ2-5, with 10 nucleotides matching TRBD1. Germline CDR1 SGHKS, CDR2 YYEKEE (reference sequence). CDR3 size: 14 residues. Germline trimming cut 4 bases from V and 3 bases from J; bases unmatched to any gene: 3. The full variable domain, completed using reference TRBV5-5 and TRBJ2-5, is DAGVTQSPTHLIKTRGQQVTLRCSPISGHKSVSWYQQVLGQGPQFIFQYYEKEERGRGNFPDRFSARQFPNYSSELNVNALLLGDSALYLCASSLGQGEETQYFGPGTRLLVL.

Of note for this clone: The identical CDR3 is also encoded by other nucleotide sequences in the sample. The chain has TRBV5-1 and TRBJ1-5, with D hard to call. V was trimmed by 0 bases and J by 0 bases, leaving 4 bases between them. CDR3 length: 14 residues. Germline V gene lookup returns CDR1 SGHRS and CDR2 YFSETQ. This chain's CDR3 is CASSLAGSNQPQHF. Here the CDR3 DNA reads TGCGCCAGCAGCTTGGCGGGTAGCAATCAGCCCCAGCATTTT.

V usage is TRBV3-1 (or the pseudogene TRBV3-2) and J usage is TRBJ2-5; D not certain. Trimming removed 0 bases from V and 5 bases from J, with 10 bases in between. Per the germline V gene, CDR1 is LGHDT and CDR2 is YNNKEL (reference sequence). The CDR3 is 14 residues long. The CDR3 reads CASSQDRVVETQYF. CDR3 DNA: TGTGCCAGCAGCCAAGATCGGGTAGTGGAGACCCAGTACTTC.

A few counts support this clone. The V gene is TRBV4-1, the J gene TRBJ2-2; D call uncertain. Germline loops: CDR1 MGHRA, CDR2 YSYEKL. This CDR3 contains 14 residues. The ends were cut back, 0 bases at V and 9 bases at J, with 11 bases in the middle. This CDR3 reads CASSQDETLRELFF. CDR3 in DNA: TGCGCCAGCAGCCAAGATGAGACTCTCCGGGAGCTGTTTTTT.

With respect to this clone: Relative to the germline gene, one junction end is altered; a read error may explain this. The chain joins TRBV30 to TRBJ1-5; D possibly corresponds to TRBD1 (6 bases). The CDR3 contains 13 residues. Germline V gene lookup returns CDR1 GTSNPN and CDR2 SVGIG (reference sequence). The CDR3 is CAWQGGGNQPQHF. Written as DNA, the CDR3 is TGTGCCTGGCAAGGGGGGGGCAACCAGCCCCAGCATTTT.

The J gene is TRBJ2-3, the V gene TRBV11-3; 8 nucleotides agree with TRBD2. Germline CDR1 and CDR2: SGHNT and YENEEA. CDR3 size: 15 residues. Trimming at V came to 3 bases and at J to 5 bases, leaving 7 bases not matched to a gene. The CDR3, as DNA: TGTGCCAGCAGCTTTCGGGGGGGAAGGGGAGATACGCAGTATTTT. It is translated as CASSFRGGRGDTQYF.

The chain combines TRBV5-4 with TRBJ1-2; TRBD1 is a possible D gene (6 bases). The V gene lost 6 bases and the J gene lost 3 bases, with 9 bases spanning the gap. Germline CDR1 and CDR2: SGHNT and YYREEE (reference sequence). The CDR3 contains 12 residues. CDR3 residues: CASTGQHYGYTF. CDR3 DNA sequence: TGTGCCAGCACCGGACAGCACTATGGCTACACCTTC.

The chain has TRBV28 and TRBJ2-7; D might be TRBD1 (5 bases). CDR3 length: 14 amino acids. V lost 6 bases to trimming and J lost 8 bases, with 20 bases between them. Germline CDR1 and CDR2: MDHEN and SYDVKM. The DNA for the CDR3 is TGTGCCAGCAGCCCCCGGACACCGAGCCTCAAGCAGTACTTC. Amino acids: CASSPRTPSLKQYF. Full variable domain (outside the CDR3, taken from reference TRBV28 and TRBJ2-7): DVKVTQSSRYLVKRTGEKVFLECVQDMDHENMFWYRQDPGLGLRLIYFSYDVKMKEKGDIPEGYSVSREKKERFSLILESASTNQTSMYLCASSPRTPSLKQYFGPGTRLTVT.

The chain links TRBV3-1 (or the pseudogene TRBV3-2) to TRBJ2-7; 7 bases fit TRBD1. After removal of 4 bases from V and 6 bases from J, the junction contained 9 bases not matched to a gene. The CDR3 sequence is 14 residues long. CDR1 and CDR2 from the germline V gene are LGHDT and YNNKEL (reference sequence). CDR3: CASSRRQGSLEQYF. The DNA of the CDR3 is TGTGCCAGCAGCCGCCGACAGGGATCTCTCGAGCAGTACTTC.

The CDR3 spells CASSQGPGYYGYTF. CDR3 nucleotides: TGTGCCAGCAGCCAAGGCCCAGGATACTATGGCTACACCTTC. The rearrangement joins TRBV3-1 (or the pseudogene TRBV3-2) to TRBJ1-2; no clear D. Germline CDR1 is LGHDT and CDR2 is YNNKEL (reference sequence). Trimming took off 1 base at V and 3 bases at J, with 9 bases between the two ends. CDR3 length: 14 residues.

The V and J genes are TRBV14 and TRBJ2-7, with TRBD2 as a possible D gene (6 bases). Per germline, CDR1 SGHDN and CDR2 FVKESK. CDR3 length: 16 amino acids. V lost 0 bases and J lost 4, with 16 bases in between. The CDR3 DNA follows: TGTGCCAGCAGCCAAGATGCGGGAAGTATGTCGTACGAGCAGTACTTC. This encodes CASSQDAGSMSYEQYF.

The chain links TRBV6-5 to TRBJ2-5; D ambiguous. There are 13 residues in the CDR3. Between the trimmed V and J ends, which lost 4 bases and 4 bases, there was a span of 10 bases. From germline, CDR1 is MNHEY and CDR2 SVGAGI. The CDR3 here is CASSSHGRETQYF. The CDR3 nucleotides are TGTGCCAGCAGTTCCCATGGCCGAGAGACCCAGTACTTC.

The DNA of the CDR3 is TGCGCCACCCGAGATCCAAGTTCGGTCACTGAAGCTTTCTTT. This translates into CATRDPSSVTEAFF. The V and J genes are TRBV5-1 and TRBJ1-1; D is unresolved. Germline V gene sequence: CDR1 SGHRS, CDR2 YFSETQ. This CDR3 is 14 amino acids long. V was trimmed by 9 bases and J by 4 bases, leaving 19 bases between them.

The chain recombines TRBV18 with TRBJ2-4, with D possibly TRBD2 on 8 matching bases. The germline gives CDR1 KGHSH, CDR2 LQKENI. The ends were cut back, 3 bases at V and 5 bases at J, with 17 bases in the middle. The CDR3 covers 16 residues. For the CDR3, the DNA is TGTGCCAGCTCACCCCCGGGGGGGACAGCACAAAACATTCAGTACTTC. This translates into CASSPPGGTAQNIQYF. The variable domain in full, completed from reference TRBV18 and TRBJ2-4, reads NAGVMQNPRHLVRRRGQEARLRCSPMKGHSHVYWYRQLPEEGLKFMVYLQKENIIDESGMPKERFSAEFPKEGPSILRIQQVVRGDSAAYFCASSPPGGTAQNIQYFGAGTRLSVL.

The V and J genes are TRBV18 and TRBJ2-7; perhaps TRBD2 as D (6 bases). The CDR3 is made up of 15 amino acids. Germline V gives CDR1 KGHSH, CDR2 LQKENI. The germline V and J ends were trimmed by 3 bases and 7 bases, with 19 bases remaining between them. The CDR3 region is CASSPVVAGKLEQYF. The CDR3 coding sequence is TGTGCCAGCTCACCGGTAGTTGCGGGGAAGCTTGAGCAGTACTTC. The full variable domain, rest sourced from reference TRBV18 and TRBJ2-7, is NAGVMQNPRHLVRRRGQEARLRCSPMKGHSHVYWYRQLPEEGLKFMVYLQKENIIDESGMPKERFSAEFPKEGPSILRIQQVVRGDSAAYFCASSPVVAGKLEQYFGPGTRLTVT.

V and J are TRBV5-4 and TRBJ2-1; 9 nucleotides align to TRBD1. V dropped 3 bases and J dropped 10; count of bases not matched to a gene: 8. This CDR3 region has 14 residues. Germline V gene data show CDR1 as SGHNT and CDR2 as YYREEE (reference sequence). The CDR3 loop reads CASSSKQGAREQFF. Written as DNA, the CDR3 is TGTGCCAGCAGCTCGAAACAGGGGGCAAGGGAGCAGTTCTTC.

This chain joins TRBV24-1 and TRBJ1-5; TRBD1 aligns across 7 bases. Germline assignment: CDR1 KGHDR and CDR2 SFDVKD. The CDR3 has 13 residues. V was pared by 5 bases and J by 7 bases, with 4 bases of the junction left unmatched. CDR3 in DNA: TGTGCCACCAGTGGGGGACAGTCCCAGCCCCAGCATTTT. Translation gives CATSGGQSQPQHF.

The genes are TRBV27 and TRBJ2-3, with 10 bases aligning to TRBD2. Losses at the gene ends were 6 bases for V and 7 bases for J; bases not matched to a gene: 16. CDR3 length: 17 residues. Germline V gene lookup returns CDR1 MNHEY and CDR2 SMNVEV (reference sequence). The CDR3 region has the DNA TGTGCCAGCAGCCCTAAGAGGAGCGGGGGGGGAAGGAATACGCAGTATTTT. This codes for CASSPKRSGGGRNTQYF.

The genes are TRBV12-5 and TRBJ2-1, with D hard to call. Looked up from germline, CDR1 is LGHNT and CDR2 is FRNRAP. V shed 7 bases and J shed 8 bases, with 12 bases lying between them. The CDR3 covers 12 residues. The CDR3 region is CASAPETDEQFF. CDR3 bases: TGTGCTAGTGCACCCGAGACTGATGAGCAGTTCTTC.

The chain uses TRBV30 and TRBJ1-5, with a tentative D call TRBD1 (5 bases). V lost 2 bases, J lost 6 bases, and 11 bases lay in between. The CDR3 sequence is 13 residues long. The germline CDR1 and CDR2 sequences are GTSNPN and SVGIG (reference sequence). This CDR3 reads CAWSWGVGQPQHF. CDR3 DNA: TGTGCCTGGAGTTGGGGGGTTGGTCAGCCCCAGCATTTT.